This T cell receptor (beta chain) appears in the sequencing data of a study of cytomegalovirus exposure and HLA in healthy donors. Broader study findings: Looking again later, the authors saw that most CMV-associated TCR beta chains seemed HLA-restricted. As a later analysis showed, several of the most significant clusters appeared to be linked to common viral pathogens. Later analysis found that TCR beta chains associated with HLA were more clonally expanded than other, equally common chains. Per a prior analysis, the majority of TCR beta V segments were productive roughly 87% or roughly 30% of the time.

This clone was seen a few times. Its matching antigen is unknown. PCR employed 60 Vbeta and 13 Jbeta primers. Produced via immunoSEQ multiplex PCR; TCRdb's table is partial and in-frame only. The data show roughly 110,000 clones, just over 70% seen once. The clonotype originates from a boy under 18 in good health and CMV-seronegative. Source material: PBMCs.

CDR3 amino acids: CASSLYAGPIDQPQHF. The DNA of the CDR3 is TGTGCCAGCAGCTTGTATGCAGGGCCGATAGATCAGCCCCAGCATTTT. V is TRBV5-6 and J is TRBJ1-5, with D maybe TRBD1 (5 bases). The CDR3 length is 16 residues. V was shortened by 1 base and J by 5 bases, with 16 bases between the two germline ends. The germline V gene encodes CDR1 SGHDT and CDR2 YYEEEE.